The rows below give T cell receptor beta chains drawn from one sample of a study of T cell responses to AZD1222 COVID-19 vaccine. Only in-frame clones appear in the TCRdb table, and some are missing; sequencing was by immunoSEQ multiplex PCR. The sample carries more than 110,000 clones, 80% to 95% recorded once. The sample in question was peripheral blood, obtained on day 0 of AZD1222 vaccination. Receptor source: an adult in good health. The conserved cysteine and the conserved F or W are not part of the CDR3 here.

TRBJ2-1 | TRBV7-9 | ASSLTRFGSYNEQF
TRBJ2-1 | TRBV28 | ASSLVRLAGVNEQF
TRBJ2-1 | TRBV20-1 | SASSGGRWEQF
TRBJ1-6 | TRBV3-1/TRBV3-2 | ASSQGTVWDYNSPLH
TRBJ2-2 | TRBV2 | ASTYGSHTGELF
TRBJ1-5 | TRBV2 | ASSDSLNQPQH
TRBJ2-1 | TRBV6-5 | ASRNSAWEQF
TRBJ2-1 | TRBV2 | ASSRTSGGYGEQF
TRBJ1-1 | TRBV12-3/TRBV12-4 | ASSPGGSEAF
TRBJ1-4 | TRBV15 | ATSRGQGRDEKLF
TRBJ1-1 | TRBV13 | ASSLGGGGEDEAF
TRBJ2-5 | TRBV28 | ASSSTGERETQY
TRBJ1-1 | TRBV2 | ASNSDRNTEAF